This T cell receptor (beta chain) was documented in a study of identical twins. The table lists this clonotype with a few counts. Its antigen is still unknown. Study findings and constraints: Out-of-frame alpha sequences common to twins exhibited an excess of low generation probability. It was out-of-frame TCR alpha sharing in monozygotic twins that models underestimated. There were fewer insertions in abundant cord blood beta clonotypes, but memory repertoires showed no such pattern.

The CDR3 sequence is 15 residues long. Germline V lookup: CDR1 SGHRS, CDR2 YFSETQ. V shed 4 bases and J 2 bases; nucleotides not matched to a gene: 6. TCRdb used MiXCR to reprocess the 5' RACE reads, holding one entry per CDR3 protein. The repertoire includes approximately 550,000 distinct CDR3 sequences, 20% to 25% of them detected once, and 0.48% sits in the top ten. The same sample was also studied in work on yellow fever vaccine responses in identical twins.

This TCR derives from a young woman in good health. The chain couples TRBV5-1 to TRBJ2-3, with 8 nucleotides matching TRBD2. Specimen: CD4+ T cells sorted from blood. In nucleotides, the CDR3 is TGCGCCAGCAGCCCTCAGCGGGGGACCACAGATACGCAGTATTTT. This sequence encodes CASSPQRGTTDTQYF.